This T cell receptor (beta chain) stems from a study of blood T cells in healthy people across ages. Study-wide findings and caveats: In these data, TCR beta diversity tracked strongly with naive T cell percentage.

Then a second PCR, running about 6 to 11 cycles, was carried out with a sample-barcoded 5' primer and a J-beta primer mix. Each CDR3 protein is one row after TCRdb ran MiXCR on the 5' RACE reads. The table includes 1.5 million to 2 million distinct CDR3 sequences, 28% detected once. Comments on this clonotype: Its antigen is not identified.

The sequenced sample was blood. The source of this sequence is a woman aged 30 to 39 in good health.

The CDR3 sequence: CASSPRAGAFAYYGYTF. The CDR3 DNA follows: TGTGCCAGCAGTCCTCGTGCGGGGGCCTTCGCATACTATGGCTACACCTTC. The J gene is TRBJ1-2, the V gene TRBV6-1, with D tentatively TRBD1 (6 bases). V gave up 5 bases and J gave up 3 bases, with 22 bases separating them. Germline loops: CDR1 MNHNS, CDR2 SASEGT. The CDR3 runs to 17 residues.